This entry is about one T cell receptor beta chain. The sample is drawn from a study of blood T cells in healthy people across ages. A second about 7 to 12 cycle PCR used barcoded and J-beta primers. A 12-random-nucleotide template-switch adaptor tagged each cDNA molecule. TCRdb passed the 5' RACE reads through MiXCR, listing each CDR3 protein once. The sample gives around 1,800,000 distinct CDR3 sequences, about two fifths of which show up once; approximately 22% is in the top ten. Germline CDR1 and CDR2: PRHDT and FYEKMQ (reference sequence). The length of the CDR3 is 16 residues. Losses at the gene ends were 1 base for V and 7 bases for J; bases not matched to a gene: 6. The authors drew around 11 milliliters of peripheral blood from each donor.

The sample taken for sequencing was blood. This chain joins TRBV13 and TRBJ2-1, with TRBD2 matching 11 bases. The receptor's source is a human donor in good health. CDR3: CASSLESLAGGNEQFF. The DNA of the CDR3 is TGTGCCAGCAGCTTAGAATCTCTAGCGGGGGGTAATGAGCAGTTCTTC.